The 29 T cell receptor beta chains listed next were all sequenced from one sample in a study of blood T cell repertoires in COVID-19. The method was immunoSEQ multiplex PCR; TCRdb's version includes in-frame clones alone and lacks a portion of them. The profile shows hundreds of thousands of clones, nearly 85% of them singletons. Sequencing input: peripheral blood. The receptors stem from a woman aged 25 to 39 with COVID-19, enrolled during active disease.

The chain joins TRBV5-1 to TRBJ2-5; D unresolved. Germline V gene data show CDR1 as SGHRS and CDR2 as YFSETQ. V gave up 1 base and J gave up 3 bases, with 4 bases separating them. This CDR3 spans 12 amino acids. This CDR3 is CASSLPEETQYF. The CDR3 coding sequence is TGCGCCAGCAGCTTGCCAGAAGAGACCCAGTACTTC.

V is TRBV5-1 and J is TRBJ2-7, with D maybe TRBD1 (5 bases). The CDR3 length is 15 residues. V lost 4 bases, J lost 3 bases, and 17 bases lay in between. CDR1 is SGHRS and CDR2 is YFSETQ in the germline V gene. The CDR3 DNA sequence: TGCGCCAGCAGCAAGTTGACAGAATCCAACTACGAGCAGTACTTC. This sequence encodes CASSKLTESNYEQYF.

Written as DNA, the CDR3 is TGCGCCAGCAGCTTGGATAGGGACAGCAACTACGAGCAGTACTTC. This translates into CASSLDRDSNYEQYF. The chain is built from TRBV5-1 and TRBJ2-7; 7 nucleotides line up with TRBD1. Germline V gene data show CDR1 as SGHRS and CDR2 as YFSETQ. Unmatched junction bases numbered 6, after V lost 0 bases and J lost 3 bases. This CDR3 is 15 amino acids long.

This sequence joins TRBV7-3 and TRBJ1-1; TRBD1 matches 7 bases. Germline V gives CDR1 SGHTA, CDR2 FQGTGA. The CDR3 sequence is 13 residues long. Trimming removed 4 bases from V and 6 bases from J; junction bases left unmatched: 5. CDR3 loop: CASSSRQGAEAFF. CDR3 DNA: TGTGCCAGCAGCTCCCGACAGGGCGCTGAAGCTTTCTTT.

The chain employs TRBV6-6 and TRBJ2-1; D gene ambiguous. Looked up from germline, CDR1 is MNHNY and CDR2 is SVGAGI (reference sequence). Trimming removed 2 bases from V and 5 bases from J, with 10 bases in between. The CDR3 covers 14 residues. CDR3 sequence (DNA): TGTGCCAGCAGTTACGTAACATTAAACAATGAGCAGTTCTTC. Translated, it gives CASSYVTLNNEQFF.

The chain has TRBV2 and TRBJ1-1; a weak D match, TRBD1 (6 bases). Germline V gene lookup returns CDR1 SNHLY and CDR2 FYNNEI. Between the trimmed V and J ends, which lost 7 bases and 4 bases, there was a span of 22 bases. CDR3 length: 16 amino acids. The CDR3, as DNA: TGTGCCAGCAAGGAACAAGTGCAGGGGTCGTCCACTGAAGCTTTCTTT. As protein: CASKEQVQGSSTEAFF.

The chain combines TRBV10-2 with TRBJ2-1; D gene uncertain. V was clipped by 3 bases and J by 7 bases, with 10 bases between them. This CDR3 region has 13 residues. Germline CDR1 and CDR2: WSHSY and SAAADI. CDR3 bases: TGCGCCAGCAGTGAACAATTGCTGAATGAGCAGTTCTTC. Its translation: CASSEQLLNEQFF.

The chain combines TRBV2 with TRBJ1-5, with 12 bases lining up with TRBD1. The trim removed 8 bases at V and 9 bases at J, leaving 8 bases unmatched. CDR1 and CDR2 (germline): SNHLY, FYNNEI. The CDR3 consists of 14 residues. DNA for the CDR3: TGTGCCAGCGGGGGGACAGGGGGCTTGGGGCCCCAGCATTTT. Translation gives CASGGTGGLGPQHF. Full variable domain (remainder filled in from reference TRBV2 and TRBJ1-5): EPEVTQTPSHQVTQMGQEVILRCVPISNHLYFYWYRQILGQKVEFLVSFYNNEISEKSEIFDDQFSVERPDGSNFTLKIRSTKLEDSAMYFCASGGTGGLGPQHFGDGTRLSIL.

In DNA, the CDR3 is TGTGCCAGCAGCGCGGGACAGAACAATGAGCAGTTCTTC. As protein: CASSAGQNNEQFF. This chain joins TRBV7-7 and TRBJ2-1, with D maybe TRBD1 (7 bases). Trimming removed 5 bases at V and 5 bases at J, with 10 bases between. The germline CDR1 and CDR2 sequences are SSHAT and FNYEAQ (reference sequence). The CDR3 loop spans 13 amino acids.

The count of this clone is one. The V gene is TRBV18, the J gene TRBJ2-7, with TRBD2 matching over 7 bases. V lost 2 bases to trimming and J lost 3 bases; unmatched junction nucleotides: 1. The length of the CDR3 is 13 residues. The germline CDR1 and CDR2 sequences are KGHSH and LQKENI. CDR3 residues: CASSPTSDYEQYF. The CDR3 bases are TGTGCCAGCTCACCAACTAGCGACTACGAGCAGTACTTC. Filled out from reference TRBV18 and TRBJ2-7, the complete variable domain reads NAGVMQNPRHLVRRRGQEARLRCSPMKGHSHVYWYRQLPEEGLKFMVYLQKENIIDESGMPKERFSAEFPKEGPSILRIQQVVRGDSAAYFCASSPTSDYEQYFGPGTRLTVT.

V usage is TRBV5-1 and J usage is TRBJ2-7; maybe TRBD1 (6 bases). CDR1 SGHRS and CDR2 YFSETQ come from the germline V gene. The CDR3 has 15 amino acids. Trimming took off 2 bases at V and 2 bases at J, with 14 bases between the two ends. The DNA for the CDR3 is TGCGCCAGCAGCTTCGGTATGGGACAAACCTACGAGCAGTACTTC. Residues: CASSFGMGQTYEQYF.

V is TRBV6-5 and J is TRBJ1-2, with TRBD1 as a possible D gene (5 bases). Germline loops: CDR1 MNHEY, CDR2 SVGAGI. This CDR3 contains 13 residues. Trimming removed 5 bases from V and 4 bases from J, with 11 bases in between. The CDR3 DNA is TGTGCCAGCAGTAGGACAAGCCCCTATGGCTACACCTTC. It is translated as CASSRTSPYGYTF.

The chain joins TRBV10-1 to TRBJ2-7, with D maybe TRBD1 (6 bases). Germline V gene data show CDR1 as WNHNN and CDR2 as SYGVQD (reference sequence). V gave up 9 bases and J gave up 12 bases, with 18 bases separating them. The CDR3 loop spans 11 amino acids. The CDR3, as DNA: TGCGCCAGGGAGACAGGTCGAGGGTGGTACTTC. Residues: CARETGRGWYF.

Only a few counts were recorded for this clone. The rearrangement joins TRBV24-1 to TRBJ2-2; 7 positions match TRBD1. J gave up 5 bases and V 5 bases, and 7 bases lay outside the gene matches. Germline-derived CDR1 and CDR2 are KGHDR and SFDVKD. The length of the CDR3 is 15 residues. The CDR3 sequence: CATSVSYRGTGELFF. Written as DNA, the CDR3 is TGTGCCACCAGTGTCAGCTACAGGGGAACCGGGGAGCTGTTTTTT.

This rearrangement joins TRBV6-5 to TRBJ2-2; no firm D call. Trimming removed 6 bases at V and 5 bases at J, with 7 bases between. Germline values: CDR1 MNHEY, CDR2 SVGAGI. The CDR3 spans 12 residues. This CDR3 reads CASRRATGELFF. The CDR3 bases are TGTGCCAGCAGGCGTGCGACCGGGGAGCTGTTTTTT.

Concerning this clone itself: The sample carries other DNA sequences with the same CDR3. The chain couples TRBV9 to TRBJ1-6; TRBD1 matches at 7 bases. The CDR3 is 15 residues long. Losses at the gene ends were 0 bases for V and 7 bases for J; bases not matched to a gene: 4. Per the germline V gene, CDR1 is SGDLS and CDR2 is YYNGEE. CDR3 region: CASSVGQGGNSPLHF. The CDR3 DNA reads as TGTGCCAGCAGCGTAGGACAGGGTGGGAATTCACCCCTCCACTTT.

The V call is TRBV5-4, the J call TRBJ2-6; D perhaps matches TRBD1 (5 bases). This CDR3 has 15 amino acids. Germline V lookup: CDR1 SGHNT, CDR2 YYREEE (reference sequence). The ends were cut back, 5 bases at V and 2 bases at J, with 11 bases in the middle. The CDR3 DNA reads TGTGCCAGCAGTTCAGGGCGGACTGGGGCCAACGTCCTGACTTTC. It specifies CASSSGRTGANVLTF.

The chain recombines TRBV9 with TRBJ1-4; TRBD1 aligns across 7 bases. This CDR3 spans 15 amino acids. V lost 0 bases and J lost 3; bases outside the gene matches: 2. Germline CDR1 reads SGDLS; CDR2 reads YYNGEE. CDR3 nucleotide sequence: TGTGCCAGCAGCGTAGAAGGGACAGCTAATGAAAAACTGTTTTTT. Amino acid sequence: CASSVEGTANEKLFF.

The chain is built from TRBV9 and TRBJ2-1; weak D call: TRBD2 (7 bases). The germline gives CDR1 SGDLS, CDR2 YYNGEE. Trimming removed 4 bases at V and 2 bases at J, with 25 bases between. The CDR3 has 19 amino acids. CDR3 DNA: TGTGCCAGCAGCTACGGGGCCGGGGATGACGGGGGGCCCTACAATGAGCAGTTCTTC. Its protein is CASSYGAGDDGGPYNEQFF. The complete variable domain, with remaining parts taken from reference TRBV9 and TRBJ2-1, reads DSGVTQTPKHLITATGQRVTLRCSPRSGDLSVYWYQQSLDQGLQFLIQYYNGEERAKGNILERFSAQQFPDLHSELNLSSLELGDSALYFCASSYGAGDDGGPYNEQFFGPGTRLTVL.

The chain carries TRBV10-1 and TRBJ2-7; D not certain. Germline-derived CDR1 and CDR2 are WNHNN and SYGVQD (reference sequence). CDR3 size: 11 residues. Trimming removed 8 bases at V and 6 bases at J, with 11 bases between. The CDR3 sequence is CASVRVREQYF. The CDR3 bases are TGCGCCAGCGTGAGAGTTCGCGAGCAGTACTTC.

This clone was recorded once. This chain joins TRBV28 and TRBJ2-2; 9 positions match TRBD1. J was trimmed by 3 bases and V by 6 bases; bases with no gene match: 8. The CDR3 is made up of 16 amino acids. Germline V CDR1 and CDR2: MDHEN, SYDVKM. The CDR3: CASRTAQGADTGELFF. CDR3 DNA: TGTGCCAGCAGAACCGCACAGGGGGCGGACACCGGGGAGCTGTTTTTT.

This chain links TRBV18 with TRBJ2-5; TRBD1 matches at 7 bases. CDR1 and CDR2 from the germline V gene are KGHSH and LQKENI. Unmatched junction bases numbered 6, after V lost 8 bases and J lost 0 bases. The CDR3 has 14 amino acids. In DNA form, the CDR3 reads TGTGCCAGCGCGACGACAGGGTACCAAGAGACCCAGTACTTC. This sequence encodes CASATTGYQETQYF.

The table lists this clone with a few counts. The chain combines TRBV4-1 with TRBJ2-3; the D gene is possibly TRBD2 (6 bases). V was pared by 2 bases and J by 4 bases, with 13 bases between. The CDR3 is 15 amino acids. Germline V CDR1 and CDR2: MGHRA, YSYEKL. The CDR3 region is CASSQTGVGADTQYF. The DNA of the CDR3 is TGCGCCAGCAGCCAAACGGGAGTCGGCGCAGATACGCAGTATTTT.

The CDR3 region is CAWGGRSAGELFF. The DNA of the CDR3 is TGTGCCTGGGGGGGCCGGTCCGCCGGGGAGCTGTTTTTT. The V and J genes are TRBV30 and TRBJ2-2; weak D call: TRBD1 (6 bases). Germline-derived CDR1 and CDR2 are GTSNPN and SVGIG (reference sequence). Trimming removed 5 bases from V and 6 bases from J, with 13 bases in between. CDR3 length equals 13 residues.

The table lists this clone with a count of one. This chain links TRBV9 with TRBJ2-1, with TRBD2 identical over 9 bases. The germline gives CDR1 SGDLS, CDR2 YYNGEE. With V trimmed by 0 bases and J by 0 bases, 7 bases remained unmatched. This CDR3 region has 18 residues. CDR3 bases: TGTGCCAGCAGCGTAGAAGGTCTAGCGGGGAGCTCCTACAATGAGCAGTTCTTC. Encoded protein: CASSVEGLAGSSYNEQFF.

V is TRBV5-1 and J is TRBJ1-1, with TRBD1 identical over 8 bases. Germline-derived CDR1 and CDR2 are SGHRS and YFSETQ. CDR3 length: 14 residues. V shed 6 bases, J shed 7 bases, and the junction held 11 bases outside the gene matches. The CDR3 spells CASTDRGGTVEAFF. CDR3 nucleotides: TGCGCCAGCACCGACAGGGGCGGGACGGTTGAAGCTTTCTTT.

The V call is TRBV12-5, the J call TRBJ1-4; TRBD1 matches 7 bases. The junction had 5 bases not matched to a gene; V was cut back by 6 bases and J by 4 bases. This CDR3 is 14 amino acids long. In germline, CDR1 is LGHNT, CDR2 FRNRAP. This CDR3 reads CASGTDRDNEKLFF. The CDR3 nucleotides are TGTGCTAGTGGCACAGACAGGGATAATGAAAAACTGTTTTTT.

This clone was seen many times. CDR3 in DNA: TGTGCCAGCAGCTACCAGACATCCTACGAGCAGTACTTC. Translation gives CASSYQTSYEQYF. This chain links TRBV11-2 with TRBJ2-7; D uncertain. This CDR3 is built from 13 residues. Trimming shortened V by 4 bases and J by 1 base, and 8 bases separated the two germline ends. Germline CDR1 and CDR2: SGHAT and FQNNGV.

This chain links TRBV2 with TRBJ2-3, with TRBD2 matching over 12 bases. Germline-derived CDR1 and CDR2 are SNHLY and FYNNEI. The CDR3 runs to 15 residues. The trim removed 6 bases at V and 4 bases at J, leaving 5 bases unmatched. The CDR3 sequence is CASRWTSGASDTQYF. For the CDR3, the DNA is TGTGCCAGCAGATGGACTAGCGGGGCCTCAGATACGCAGTATTTT.